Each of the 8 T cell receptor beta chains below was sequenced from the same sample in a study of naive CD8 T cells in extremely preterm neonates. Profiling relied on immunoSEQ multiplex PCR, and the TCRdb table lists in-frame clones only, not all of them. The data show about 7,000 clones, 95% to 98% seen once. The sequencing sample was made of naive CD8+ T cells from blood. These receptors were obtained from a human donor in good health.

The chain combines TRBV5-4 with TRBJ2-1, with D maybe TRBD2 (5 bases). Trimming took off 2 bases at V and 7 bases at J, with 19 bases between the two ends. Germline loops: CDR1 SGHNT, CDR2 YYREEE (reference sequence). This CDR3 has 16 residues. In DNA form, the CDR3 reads TGTGCCAGCAGCTTTAATCTTGGGAGCCTAGGGAATGAGCAGTTCTTC. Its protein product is CASSFNLGSLGNEQFF.

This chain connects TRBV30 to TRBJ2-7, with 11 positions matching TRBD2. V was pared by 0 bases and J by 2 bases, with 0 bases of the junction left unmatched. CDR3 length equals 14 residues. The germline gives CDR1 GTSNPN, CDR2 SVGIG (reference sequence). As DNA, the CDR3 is TGTGCCTGGAGTGTACTAGCGGGAGCCTACGAGCAGTACTTC. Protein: CAWSVLAGAYEQYF.

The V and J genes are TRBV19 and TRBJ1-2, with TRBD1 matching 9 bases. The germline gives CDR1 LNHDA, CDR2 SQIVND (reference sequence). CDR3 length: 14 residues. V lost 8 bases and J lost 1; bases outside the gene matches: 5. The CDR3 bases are TGTGCCAGTGAGGGGACAGGGCTTAACTATGGCTACACCTTC. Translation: CASEGTGLNYGYTF.

The CDR3 nucleotides read TGTGCCAGCTCACCAAGCGAAATACAGGGGAGCACTGAAGCTTTCTTT. This sequence encodes CASSPSEIQGSTEAFF. The V and J genes are TRBV18 and TRBJ1-1, with 7 bases aligning to TRBD1. Trimming removed 2 bases from V and 4 bases from J; junction bases left unmatched: 10. From germline, CDR1 is KGHSH and CDR2 LQKENI. CDR3 size: 16 residues. Complete variable domain (other parts from reference TRBV18 and TRBJ1-1): NAGVMQNPRHLVRRRGQEARLRCSPMKGHSHVYWYRQLPEEGLKFMVYLQKENIIDESGMPKERFSAEFPKEGPSILRIQQVVRGDSAAYFCASSPSEIQGSTEAFFGQGTRLTVV.

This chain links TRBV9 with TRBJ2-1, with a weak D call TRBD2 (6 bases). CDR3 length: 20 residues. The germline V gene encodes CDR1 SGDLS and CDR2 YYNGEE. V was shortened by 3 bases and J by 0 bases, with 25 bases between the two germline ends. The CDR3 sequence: CASSGREESNLRVSYNEQFF. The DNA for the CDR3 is TGTGCCAGCAGCGGGAGGGAAGAGTCTAACCTAAGAGTCTCCTACAATGAGCAGTTCTTC. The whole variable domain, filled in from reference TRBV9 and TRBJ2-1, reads DSGVTQTPKHLITATGQRVTLRCSPRSGDLSVYWYQQSLDQGLQFLIQYYNGEERAKGNILERFSAQQFPDLHSELNLSSLELGDSALYFCASSGREESNLRVSYNEQFFGPGTRLTVL.

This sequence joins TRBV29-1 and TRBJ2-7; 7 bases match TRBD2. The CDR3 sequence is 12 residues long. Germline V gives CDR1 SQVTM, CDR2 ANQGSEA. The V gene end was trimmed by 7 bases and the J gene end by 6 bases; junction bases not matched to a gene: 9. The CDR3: CSATSVTSEQYF. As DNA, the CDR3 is TGCAGCGCCACTAGCGTCACCTCCGAGCAGTACTTC.

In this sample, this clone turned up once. The CDR3 is CAWSTTGGSEQFF. The DNA for the CDR3 is TGTGCCTGGAGTACCACAGGGGGGAGTGAGCAGTTCTTC. The V gene is TRBV30, the J gene TRBJ2-1; 8 bases are shared with TRBD1. The ends lost 2 bases at V and 9 bases at J; junction bases unmatched: 6. The CDR3 length is 13 residues. Germline CDR1 reads GTSNPN; CDR2 reads SVGIG (reference sequence).

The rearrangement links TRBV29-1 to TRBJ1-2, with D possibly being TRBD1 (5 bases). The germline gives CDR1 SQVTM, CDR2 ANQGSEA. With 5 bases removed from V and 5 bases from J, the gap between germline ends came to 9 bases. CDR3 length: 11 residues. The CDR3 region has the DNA TGCAGCGTTAGGGCAGGGTATGGCTACACCTTC. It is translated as CSVRAGYGYTF.